This T cell receptor beta chain is from a study of blood T cells in healthy people across ages. Overall study findings and caveats: In the absence of known donor CMV status, changes in expanded clonotypes were possibly confounded.

Then a second PCR, running roughly 7 to 11 cycles, was carried out with a sample-barcoded 5' primer and a J-beta primer mix. Tagging of each cDNA molecule was performed by a template-switch adaptor with 12 random nucleotides. TCRdb reprocessed the 5' RACE reads with MiXCR, giving one entry per CDR3 protein. The sample lists about 1.4 million distinct CDR3 sequences, 59% occurring once. This clonotype was seen a handful of times. Its specificity is not known. The sample providers were healthy Caucasian people from Russia, aged about 6 to 100. There are 16 residues in the CDR3. CDR1 and CDR2 (germline): ENHRY, SYGVKD. V lost 0 bases and J lost 9, with 18 bases in between.

The receptor was isolated from a man between 18 and 35 years old in good health. The sample taken for sequencing was blood. The chain joins TRBV10-3 to TRBJ2-1, with D tentatively TRBD2 (5 bases). The CDR3 loop reads CAISESWEPRGGEQFF. DNA of the CDR3: TGTGCCATCAGTGAGTCCTGGGAACCTCGGGGTGGTGAGCAGTTCTTC.